This is a list of T cell receptor beta chains from one sample in a study of T-cell memory formation after mild COVID-19. One entry per CDR3 protein, called by TCRdb with MiXCR from the 5' RACE reads. The table shows hundreds of thousands of distinct CDR3 sequences, with 20% to 25% occurring only once. The specimen sequenced was PBMCs or a T cell subset sorted from them (not recorded which). The receptors stem from a man younger than 30 who had mild COVID-19 (a few samples of this study predate the infection). Cell type and time point are not known. The CDR3 runs from the conserved cysteine through the conserved F or W. Each record gives: clone size, V gene, J gene, D gene, CDR3 protein, CDR3 DNA. D genes are given only for firm matches. A row's size may be missing; if present it is once, few, many or a size class.

>few|TRBV5-1|TRBJ2-2|.
CASSSDRSTGELFF
TGCGCCAGCAGCTCGGACAGAAGCACCGGGGAGCTGTTTTTT
>.|TRBV27|TRBJ1-6|.
CASSPTWGGETSPLHF
TGTGCCAGCAGTCCTACCTGGGGGGGGGAGACTTCACCCCTCCACTTT
>.|TRBV7-2|TRBJ2-1|.
CASSLATRGDNEQFF
TGTGCCAGCAGCTTAGCCACAAGGGGGGACAATGAGCAGTTCTTC
>.|TRBV12-3/TRBV12-4|TRBJ1-2|.
CASSFGPIYGYTF
TGTGCCAGCAGTTTTGGGCCTATCTATGGCTACACCTTC
>.|TRBV28|TRBJ2-5|TRBD2
CASMGSGVSQETQYF
TGTGCCAGCATGGGTAGCGGGGTTAGCCAAGAGACCCAGTACTTC
>few|TRBV7-6|TRBJ2-5|TRBD2
CASSLDLQGGLAGVETQYF
TGTGCCAGCAGCCTAGACCTACAGGGTGGACTAGCGGGGGTGGAGACCCAGTACTTC
>few|TRBV6-5|TRBJ1-2|.
CASSATGYGVRGYTF
TGTGCCAGCAGTGCCACAGGGTATGGGGTGAGAGGCTACACCTTC
>.|TRBV7-3|TRBJ1-1|TRBD1
CASSLHRGVGSGTEAFF
TGTGCCAGCAGCTTACACAGGGGAGTTGGGAGCGGCACTGAAGCTTTCTTT
>.|TRBV2|TRBJ1-5|.
CASSGTQLVQHF
TGTGCCAGCAGTGGAACGCAGTTGGTCCAGCATTTT
>.|TRBV12-3/TRBV12-4|TRBJ1-2|TRBD1
CASSRQGFNYGYTF
TGTGCCAGCAGTCGACAGGGGTTTAACTATGGCTACACCTTC
>.|TRBV5-6|TRBJ1-1|.
CASSLVGEMNTEAFF
TGTGCCAGCAGCTTGGTCGGGGAGATGAACACTGAAGCTTTCTTT
>few|TRBV7-8|TRBJ2-5|TRBD2
CASSLDTGGRETQYF
TGTGCCAGCAGCTTAGACACGGGGGGGCGGGAGACCCAGTACTTC
>.|TRBV4-3|TRBJ1-5|.
CASSQDSSQPQHF
TGCGCCAGCAGCCAAGACTCTTCTCAGCCCCAGCATTTT
>.|TRBV12-3/TRBV12-4|TRBJ2-7|.
CASSPRQREQYF
TGTGCCAGCAGCCCAAGGCAGAGGGAGCAGTACTTC
>.|TRBV4-1|TRBJ2-2|.
CASSHAGVTGELFF
TGCGCCAGCAGCCACGCAGGGGTAACCGGGGAGCTGTTTTTT
>.|TRBV6-5|TRBJ1-2|.
CASSYSRGGSYGYTF
TGTGCCAGCAGTTACTCGAGAGGGGGAAGCTATGGCTACACCTTC
>many|TRBV7-9|TRBJ2-2|.
CASSLRGGNTGELFF
TGTGCCAGCAGCTTGAGAGGAGGGAACACCGGGGAGCTGTTTTTT
>few|TRBV4-2|TRBJ2-5|TRBD2
CASSQLGLAGGQETQYF
TGTGCCAGCAGCCAACTTGGACTAGCGGGGGGTCAAGAGACCCAGTACTTC
>many|TRBV24-1|TRBJ1-5|.
CATSERWEGEQPQHF
TGTGCCACCAGTGAAAGGTGGGAGGGAGAGCAGCCCCAGCATTTT
>.|TRBV5-1|TRBJ2-7|.
CASSLDQGNYEQYF
TGCGCCAGCAGCTTGGACCAGGGGAACTACGAGCAGTACTTC
>few|TRBV5-1|TRBJ2-1|.
CASSPYGGPGFF
TGCGCCAGCAGCCCTTACGGGGGTCCGGGGTTCTTC
>few|TRBV5-6|TRBJ1-2|TRBD1
CASSPDRGNDYGYTF
TGTGCCAGCAGCCCGGACAGGGGGAATGACTATGGCTACACCTTC
>few|TRBV7-3|TRBJ2-2|.
CASSSGRGGELFF
TGTGCCAGCAGCTCCGGGCGAGGCGGGGAGCTGTTTTTT
>.|TRBV25-1|TRBJ2-1|TRBD2
CASNGWTSGGGEQFF
TGTGCCAGCAACGGTTGGACTAGCGGGGGGGGAGAGCAGTTCTTC
>many|TRBV11-2|TRBJ2-3|.
CASSLTIDTQYF
TGTGCCAGCAGCCTCACGATAGATACGCAGTATTTT
>many|TRBV3-1|TRBJ1-5|.
CASSQEGVNQPQHF
TGTGCCAGCAGCCAAGAGGGGGTCAATCAGCCCCAGCATTTT
>few|TRBV5-1|TRBJ2-1|.
CASSLFNRDNEQFF
TGCGCCAGCAGCCTATTTAACAGAGACAATGAGCAGTTCTTC
>.|TRBV5-1|TRBJ1-4|.
CASSPGGRILTNEKLFF
TGCGCCAGCAGCCCGGGAGGCCGAATCCTAACTAATGAAAAACTGTTTTTT
>few|TRBV29-1|TRBJ1-2|.
CSVRYRDVTGYTF
TGCAGCGTCAGATACAGGGACGTTACTGGCTACACCTTC
>.|TRBV7-2|TRBJ2-7|TRBD1
CASSFSPGQGAEQYF
TGTGCCAGCAGCTTTTCACCGGGACAGGGGGCGGAACAGTACTTC
>.|TRBV5-1|TRBJ2-4|TRBD1
CASSRDREAKNIQYF
TGCGCCAGCAGCAGGGACAGGGAAGCCAAAAACATTCAGTACTTC
>.|TRBV5-4|TRBJ2-2|.
CASSFDSDTGELFF
TGTGCCAGCAGCTTCGACTCGGACACCGGGGAGCTGTTTTTT
>few|TRBV12-3/TRBV12-4|TRBJ2-6|.
CASSPDEANVLTF
TGTGCCAGCAGTCCGGATGAGGCCAACGTCCTGACTTTC
>few|TRBV2|TRBJ2-7|.
CASSPRQLTYEQYF
TGTGCCAGCAGTCCAAGGCAGCTAACCTACGAGCAGTACTTC
>few|TRBV27|TRBJ2-2|TRBD2
CASSLWSGGASRLGELFF
TGTGCCAGCAGTTTATGGAGCGGGGGGGCCTCCCGACTCGGGGAGCTGTTTTTT
>.|TRBV24-1|TRBJ1-5|.
CATSEGGNQPQHF
TGTGCCACCAGTGAGGGGGGAAATCAGCCCCAGCATTTT
>.|TRBV12-3/TRBV12-4|TRBJ1-3|.
CASDRRNPGNTIYF
TGTGCCAGCGACAGGAGAAACCCTGGAAACACCATATATTTT
>.|TRBV9|TRBJ2-2|TRBD1
CASSVDQGASGELFF
TGTGCCAGCAGCGTAGACCAGGGGGCGTCCGGGGAGCTGTTTTTT
>few|TRBV7-2|TRBJ2-1|.
CASSDPTSSPYNEQFF
TGTGCCAGCAGCGATCCCACTAGCTCTCCCTACAATGAGCAGTTCTTC
>.|TRBV25-1|TRBJ2-6|TRBD1
CASSPATGANGANVLTF
TGTGCCAGCAGTCCCGCGACAGGGGCAAATGGGGCCAACGTCCTGACTTTC
>.|TRBV25-1|TRBJ2-5|.
CASSEYPGTQYF
TGTGCCAGCAGTGAATATCCAGGGACCCAGTACTTC
>few|TRBV29-1|TRBJ2-5|.
CSVEPGEETQYF
TGCAGCGTTGAACCGGGGGAAGAGACCCAGTACTTC
>.|TRBV20-1|TRBJ1-1|.
CSANRDTDTEAFF
TGCAGTGCCAACCGGGACACTGACACTGAAGCTTTCTTT
>.|TRBV7-3|TRBJ1-1|.
CASSLVIGGKAFF
TGTGCCAGCAGCTTAGTAATAGGGGGGAAAGCTTTCTTT
>few|TRBV29-1|TRBJ2-7|.
CSVDRGEDYEQYF
TGCAGCGTTGACAGGGGAGAAGACTACGAGCAGTACTTC
>.|TRBV2|TRBJ2-2|.
CASSVGNGPGELFF
TGTGCCAGCAGTGTGGGAAACGGGCCCGGGGAGCTGTTTTTT
>.|TRBV29-1|TRBJ1-4|.
CSGADGTFNEKLFF
TGCAGCGGGGCCGACGGAACTTTTAATGAAAAACTGTTTTTT
>few|TRBV7-2|TRBJ2-5|.
CASSLTSMPRETQYF
TGTGCCAGCAGCTTAACTTCTATGCCACGGGAGACCCAGTACTTC
>.|TRBV10-3|TRBJ2-5|TRBD1
CAISGTGGMETQYF
TGTGCCATCAGTGGGACAGGGGGCATGGAGACCCAGTACTTC
>few|TRBV11-2|TRBJ2-1|TRBD1
CASNRDRDYEQFF
TGTGCCAGCAATCGGGACAGGGACTATGAGCAGTTCTTC
>few|TRBV29-1|TRBJ2-2|.
CSVEVSLFTGELFF
TGCAGCGTTGAAGTATCACTCTTTACCGGGGAGCTGTTTTTT
>few|TRBV20-1|TRBJ1-5|TRBD1
CSARDATGDHQPQHF
TGCAGTGCTAGAGATGCGACAGGGGATCATCAGCCCCAGCATTTT
>.|TRBV5-1|TRBJ2-1|TRBD2
CASKRSGGNEQFF
TGCGCCAGCAAAAGGTCGGGAGGGAATGAGCAGTTCTTC
>.|TRBV19|TRBJ1-5|TRBD1
CASSIPQGANGQPQHF
TGTGCCAGTAGTATCCCACAGGGGGCGAATGGTCAGCCCCAGCATTTT
>.|TRBV7-9|TRBJ2-1|TRBD1
CASSWGTGLNEQFF
TGTGCCAGCAGCTGGGGGACAGGACTCAATGAGCAGTTCTTC
>few|TRBV5-1|TRBJ1-3|.
CASSLGTDSGNTIYF
TGCGCCAGCAGCTTGGGGACCGACTCTGGAAACACCATATATTTT
>.|TRBV20-1|TRBJ2-3|TRBD1
CSAREGTGTDTQYF
TGCAGTGCTAGAGAGGGGACAGGGACAGATACGCAGTATTTT
>few|TRBV6-6|TRBJ2-5|.
CASSMGTGGTQYF
TGTGCCAGCAGTATGGGGACTGGGGGGACCCAGTACTTC